Listed below are T cell receptor beta chains from one sample, sequenced in a study of blood T cell repertoires in COVID-19. The method was immunoSEQ multiplex PCR; TCRdb's version includes in-frame clones alone and lacks a portion of them. The profile shows about 360,000 clones, about 89% of them singletons. Sample: PBMCs or T cells enriched from blood (not recorded which). These TCRs come from a man aged 40-50 years in a cohort exposed to, infected with or recovered from COVID-19 (not recorded which). Each CDR3 is given with its conserved first and last residue. D genes are given only for firm matches. Clone size is stated in some rows and not others, as once, few, many or a class when expanded.

len: 13; v_gene: TRBV3-1/TRBV3-2; d_gene: NA; j_gene: TRBJ1-2; abundance: NA; CDR3aa: CASSSTGWEGYTF; CDR3nt: TGTGCCAGCAGCTCAACAGGGTGGGAGGGCTACACCTTC
len: 15; v_gene: TRBV5-1; d_gene: NA; j_gene: TRBJ1-4; abundance: NA; CDR3aa: CASSLEPLGGEKLFF; CDR3nt: TGCGCCAGCAGCTTGGAACCTCTAGGGGGAGAAAAACTGTTTTTT
len: 14; v_gene: TRBV5-8; d_gene: NA; j_gene: TRBJ2-7; abundance: once; CDR3aa: CASRISGGSYEQYF; CDR3nt: TGTGCCAGCAGGATAAGCGGAGGCTCCTACGAGCAGTACTTC
len: 15; v_gene: TRBV18; d_gene: NA; j_gene: TRBJ2-3; abundance: few; CDR3aa: CASSRELTSTDTQYF; CDR3nt: TGTGCCAGCTCCCGGGAGCTTACTAGCACAGATACGCAGTATTTT
len: 16; v_gene: TRBV24-1; d_gene: TRBD1; j_gene: TRBJ2-2; abundance: once; CDR3aa: CATSEAGTGATGELFF; CDR3nt: TGTGCCACCAGTGAGGCCGGGACAGGAGCCACCGGGGAGCTGTTTTTT
len: 15; v_gene: TRBV19; d_gene: TRBD2; j_gene: TRBJ2-1; abundance: once; CDR3aa: CASTPGASGSYEQFF; CDR3nt: TGTGCCAGTACCCCGGGGGCTAGCGGGAGCTATGAGCAGTTCTTC
len: 15; v_gene: TRBV5-6; d_gene: NA; j_gene: TRBJ1-5; abundance: NA; CDR3aa: CASTNSPYSNQPQHF; CDR3nt: TGTGCCAGCACTAACAGTCCTTATAGCAATCAGCCCCAGCATTTT
len: 13; v_gene: TRBV29-1; d_gene: TRBD2; j_gene: TRBJ2-7; abundance: NA; CDR3aa: CSVIGLARHEQYF; CDR3nt: TGCAGCGTAATAGGACTAGCAAGACACGAGCAGTACTTC
len: 12; v_gene: TRBV12-3/TRBV12-4; d_gene: NA; j_gene: TRBJ2-7; abundance: NA; CDR3aa: CASGQLGYEQYF; CDR3nt: TGTGCCAGCGGGCAGTTGGGCTACGAGCAGTACTTC
len: 18; v_gene: TRBV9; d_gene: TRBD1; j_gene: TRBJ2-5; abundance: once; CDR3aa: CASSVGPGGSGTGETQYF; CDR3nt: TGTGCCAGCAGCGTAGGACCGGGTGGATCCGGGACAGGGGAGACCCAGTACTTC
len: 14; v_gene: TRBV19; d_gene: TRBD1; j_gene: TRBJ1-1; abundance: NA; CDR3aa: CASSAKGGSTEAFF; CDR3nt: TGTGCCAGTAGTGCCAAAGGGGGCTCCACTGAAGCTTTCTTT
len: 15; v_gene: TRBV6-5; d_gene: TRBD2; j_gene: TRBJ2-3; abundance: NA; CDR3aa: CASSPLAGVGDTQYF; CDR3nt: TGTGCCAGCAGTCCACTAGCGGGAGTAGGAGATACGCAGTATTTT
len: 15; v_gene: TRBV5-1; d_gene: TRBD2; j_gene: TRBJ2-3; abundance: NA; CDR3aa: CASTWGPSGRDTQYF; CDR3nt: TGCGCCAGCACCTGGGGCCCTAGCGGGAGGGATACGCAGTATTTT
len: 14; v_gene: TRBV30; d_gene: NA; j_gene: TRBJ1-1; abundance: NA; CDR3aa: CACSEYVLALGAFF; CDR3nt: TGTGCCTGCTCTGAGTACGTCTTGGCACTCGGGGCTTTCTTT
len: 13; v_gene: TRBV30; d_gene: NA; j_gene: TRBJ2-4; abundance: few; CDR3aa: CAWSWESGNIQYF; CDR3nt: TGTGCCTGGAGTTGGGAGTCCGGAAACATTCAGTACTTC
len: 16; v_gene: TRBV9; d_gene: TRBD1; j_gene: TRBJ1-4; abundance: once; CDR3aa: CASSTRDSATNEKLFF; CDR3nt: TGTGCCAGCAGCACCCGGGACAGCGCAACTAATGAAAAACTGTTTTTT
len: 17; v_gene: TRBV15; d_gene: NA; j_gene: TRBJ1-6; abundance: once; CDR3aa: CATSRGRVSSYNSPLHF; CDR3nt: TGTGCCACCAGCAGAGGGAGGGTGAGCTCCTATAATTCACCCCTCCACTTT
len: 15; v_gene: TRBV6-1; d_gene: NA; j_gene: TRBJ1-2; abundance: many; CDR3aa: CASSESKGKISGYTF; CDR3nt: TGTGCCAGCAGTGAAAGCAAGGGGAAAATCAGTGGCTACACCTTC
len: 17; v_gene: TRBV5-5; d_gene: NA; j_gene: TRBJ2-1; abundance: NA; CDR3aa: CASSLLSGQRRYNEQFF; CDR3nt: TGTGCCAGCAGCTTGTTGTCAGGGCAACGACGATACAATGAGCAGTTCTTC
len: 13; v_gene: TRBV27; d_gene: NA; j_gene: TRBJ2-7; abundance: once; CDR3aa: CASSFGLPYEQYF; CDR3nt: TGTGCCAGCAGTTTCGGACTACCCTACGAGCAGTACTTC
len: 14; v_gene: TRBV28; d_gene: TRBD1; j_gene: TRBJ1-1; abundance: NA; CDR3aa: CASRPLDRDFEAFF; CDR3nt: TGTGCCAGCAGACCTTTAGACAGGGACTTTGAAGCTTTCTTT
len: 13; v_gene: TRBV10-3; d_gene: NA; j_gene: TRBJ1-2; abundance: NA; CDR3aa: CAISESGQAGYTF; CDR3nt: TGTGCCATCAGTGAGTCTGGGCAGGCCGGCTACACCTTC
len: 18; v_gene: TRBV9; d_gene: NA; j_gene: TRBJ2-2; abundance: NA; CDR3aa: CASSARAGLANNTGELFF; CDR3nt: TGTGCCAGCAGCGCCCGTGCAGGGCTAGCGAATAACACCGGGGAGCTGTTTTTT
len: 15; v_gene: TRBV14; d_gene: NA; j_gene: TRBJ2-3; abundance: NA; CDR3aa: CASSQESGSTDTQYF; CDR3nt: TGTGCCAGCAGCCAAGAATCAGGGAGCACAGATACGCAGTATTTT
len: 16; v_gene: TRBV7-9; d_gene: TRBD1; j_gene: TRBJ1-4; abundance: NA; CDR3aa: CASSPGQGATNEKLFF; CDR3nt: TGTGCCAGCAGCCCCGGACAGGGGGCAACTAATGAAAAACTGTTTTTT
len: 15; v_gene: TRBV11-2; d_gene: NA; j_gene: TRBJ1-1; abundance: NA; CDR3aa: CASSLRSDSNTEAFF; CDR3nt: TGTGCCAGCAGCTTACGTTCGGACAGTAACACTGAAGCTTTCTTT
len: 15; v_gene: TRBV2; d_gene: TRBD1; j_gene: TRBJ1-2; abundance: NA; CDR3aa: CASSSTGGKSYGYTF; CDR3nt: TGTGCCAGCAGTTCGACAGGGGGGAAAAGCTATGGCTACACCTTC
len: 17; v_gene: TRBV5-1; d_gene: TRBD1; j_gene: TRBJ2-2; abundance: NA; CDR3aa: CASSGDRGLSDTGELFF; CDR3nt: TGCGCCAGCAGCGGGGACAGGGGGCTAAGCGACACCGGGGAGCTGTTTTTT
len: 13; v_gene: TRBV14; d_gene: TRBD1; j_gene: TRBJ1-2; abundance: NA; CDR3aa: CASSRQGLGGYTF; CDR3nt: TGTGCCAGCAGTCGACAGGGGTTAGGTGGCTACACCTTC
len: 14; v_gene: TRBV18; d_gene: NA; j_gene: TRBJ1-4; abundance: NA; CDR3aa: CASSPVNGAEKLFF; CDR3nt: TGTGCCAGCTCACCAGTAAATGGGGCGGAAAAACTGTTTTTT
len: 16; v_gene: TRBV3-1/TRBV3-2; d_gene: NA; j_gene: TRBJ1-4; abundance: NA; CDR3aa: CASSQGGGLTNEKLFF; CDR3nt: TGTGCCAGCAGCCAAGGTGGCGGCCTAACGAATGAAAAACTGTTTTTT
len: 17; v_gene: TRBV4-2; d_gene: TRBD2; j_gene: TRBJ2-5; abundance: NA; CDR3aa: CASSQGILAGVQETQYF; CDR3nt: TGTGCCAGCAGCCAAGGGATACTAGCGGGAGTTCAAGAGACCCAGTACTTC
len: 14; v_gene: TRBV27; d_gene: TRBD1; j_gene: TRBJ2-7; abundance: few; CDR3aa: CASRRQGATYEQYF; CDR3nt: TGTGCCAGCAGACGACAGGGGGCTACCTACGAGCAGTACTTC
len: 13; v_gene: TRBV6-2/TRBV6-3; d_gene: NA; j_gene: TRBJ2-7; abundance: NA; CDR3aa: CASSYYTPYEQYF; CDR3nt: TGTGCCAGCAGTTACTACACCCCCTACGAGCAGTACTTC
len: 14; v_gene: TRBV10-2; d_gene: NA; j_gene: TRBJ2-2; abundance: NA; CDR3aa: CASRGDSNTGELFF; CDR3nt: TGCGCCAGCAGGGGGGACTCGAACACCGGGGAGCTGTTTTTT
len: 13; v_gene: TRBV29-1; d_gene: NA; j_gene: TRBJ1-1; abundance: NA; CDR3aa: CSVEDNMNTEAFF; CDR3nt: TGCAGCGTTGAAGATAATATGAACACTGAAGCTTTCTTT
len: 14; v_gene: TRBV10-3; d_gene: NA; j_gene: TRBJ1-2; abundance: NA; CDR3aa: CAISESIRNYGYTF; CDR3nt: TGTGCCATCAGTGAGTCCATACGGAACTATGGCTACACCTTC
len: 13; v_gene: TRBV28; d_gene: NA; j_gene: TRBJ1-2; abundance: NA; CDR3aa: CASSREFNYGYTF; CDR3nt: TGTGCCAGCAGTCGCGAGTTTAACTATGGCTACACCTTC
len: 17; v_gene: TRBV9; d_gene: TRBD2; j_gene: TRBJ2-2; abundance: NA; CDR3aa: CASSASRTSANTGELFF; CDR3nt: TGTGCCAGCAGCGCCAGCCGGACTAGCGCTAACACCGGGGAGCTGTTTTTT
len: 13; v_gene: TRBV3-1/TRBV3-2; d_gene: NA; j_gene: TRBJ2-3; abundance: once; CDR3aa: CASSQEWADTQYF; CDR3nt: TGTGCCAGCAGCCAAGAATGGGCGGATACGCAGTATTTT
len: 15; v_gene: TRBV9; d_gene: NA; j_gene: TRBJ2-7; abundance: NA; CDR3aa: CASSVGVGLTYEQYF; CDR3nt: TGTGCCAGCAGCGTAGGGGTTGGACTGACCTACGAGCAGTACTTC
len: 14; v_gene: TRBV24-1; d_gene: NA; j_gene: TRBJ2-1; abundance: NA; CDR3aa: CATSDLRGNNEQFF; CDR3nt: TGTGCCACCAGTGATTTGCGGGGTAACAATGAGCAGTTCTTC
len: 13; v_gene: TRBV28; d_gene: NA; j_gene: TRBJ2-7; abundance: NA; CDR3aa: CATLGDKNYEQYF; CDR3nt: TGTGCCACCCTTGGGGACAAAAATTACGAGCAGTACTTC
len: 13; v_gene: TRBV28; d_gene: NA; j_gene: TRBJ1-1; abundance: NA; CDR3aa: CASSFIKNTEAFF; CDR3nt: TGTGCCAGCAGTTTTATTAAGAACACTGAAGCTTTCTTT
len: 16; v_gene: TRBV6-1; d_gene: TRBD1; j_gene: TRBJ2-5; abundance: NA; CDR3aa: CASSVGPGQTQETQYF; CDR3nt: TGTGCCAGCAGTGTAGGCCCGGGACAGACCCAAGAGACCCAATACTTC
len: 16; v_gene: TRBV15; d_gene: NA; j_gene: TRBJ1-1; abundance: NA; CDR3aa: CATSRDMRGMNTEAFF; CDR3nt: TGTGCCACCAGCAGAGATATGAGGGGGATGAACACTGAAGCTTTCTTT
len: 14; v_gene: TRBV27; d_gene: TRBD2; j_gene: TRBJ2-7; abundance: NA; CDR3aa: CASRESGRPYEQYF; CDR3nt: TGTGCCAGCAGGGAGAGCGGGAGACCTTACGAGCAGTACTTC
len: 17; v_gene: TRBV5-1; d_gene: NA; j_gene: TRBJ2-5; abundance: NA; CDR3aa: CASSPRTGRGSKETQYF; CDR3nt: TGCGCCAGCAGCCCCAGGACAGGGAGGGGGTCCAAAGAGACCCAGTACTTC
len: 14; v_gene: TRBV2; d_gene: NA; j_gene: TRBJ1-2; abundance: NA; CDR3aa: CASSELVGNYGYTF; CDR3nt: TGTGCCAGCAGTGAACTAGTTGGGAACTATGGCTACACCTTC
len: 15; v_gene: TRBV11-2; d_gene: NA; j_gene: TRBJ2-2; abundance: NA; CDR3aa: CASRGGGTNTGELFF; CDR3nt: TGTGCCAGTAGGGGTGGCGGAACGAACACCGGGGAGCTGTTTTTT
len: 13; v_gene: TRBV4-1; d_gene: NA; j_gene: TRBJ2-1; abundance: once; CDR3aa: CASSQARNNEQFF; CDR3nt: TGCGCCAGCAGCCAAGCTAGGAACAATGAGCAGTTCTTC
len: 14; v_gene: TRBV15; d_gene: NA; j_gene: TRBJ1-1; abundance: NA; CDR3aa: CATSKGGANTEAFF; CDR3nt: TGTGCCACCAGCAAGGGCGGGGCGAACACTGAAGCTTTCTTT